This TCR beta chain came from a study of early stage breast cancer tumors (dated by TCRdb to between 2016 and 2019). At the level of the whole study: Of the 15 or so invasive breast tumors, about 13 were found to be estrogen receptor-positive, progesterone receptor-positive and HER2-negative. Of the 12 ER+/PR+/HER2- tumors, eight were classified as invasive ductal carcinomas and four as invasive lobular carcinomas. On average, each sample got around 10-fold read coverage. A total of about 2,800,000 templates, representing 1,097,674 unique clonotypes, were detected across all samples.

The CDR3 holds 14 amino acids from the cysteine to the phenylalanine. The entry retains the CDR3 DNA only, 42 bases that are in frame from base 1. Looking up the germline V gene yields CDR1 LGHNA and CDR2 YNFKEQ. V loses 1 base at its end and J loses 8 bases; junction bases beyond the gene matches: 3. This clone was detected only a few times. Its antigen remains undetermined. No per-base quality is available; no much larger clone lies one base away. The study profiled bulk TCR beta-chain repertoires in matched peripheral blood, tumor and adjacent normal breast tissue taken from approximately 15 patients with early-stage breast cancer. Before surgery, whole blood (about 4.5-11 mL) was collected into EDTA tubes and processed within 2 hours. Ficoll-Paque centrifugation in SepMate-50 tubes was used to isolate peripheral blood mononuclear cells. PBMCs were cryopreserved in about 90% FBS with around 10% DMSO in aliquots of about 1.8 to 4 million cells and stored in liquid nitrogen. Genomic DNA was extracted with the Qiagen AllPrep DNA/RNA Mini kit.

Each sample was amplified in two independent genomic DNA replicates, using 0.5 to 0.65 ug for blood and about 1.6 ug for tumor or normal breast. TCRB sequencing of genomic DNA was carried out with the ImmunoSeq Intro kit according to the manufacturer's instructions. Multiplex PCR was run for approximately 29 cycles using proprietary primers and spike-in control sequences for absolute quantification. Single-end 150-bp reads were used to sequence an 87-bp fragment spanning the CDR3 and the flanking V and J genes. Seven samples, with two replicates for each sample, were multiplexed per lane of an Illumina MiSeq using version 3.0 chemistry. The published analysis was carried out like this. The vendor's proprietary pipeline processed the raw data and merged both replicates into a single result for each sample. Clonotypes were defined as productive rearrangements sharing the V-gene family, CDR3 amino acid sequence and J-gene segment. Clonality was computed as 1 minus the normalized Shannon entropy (Pielou evenness) of TCRB abundances. To estimate T cell density, the total number of templates was divided by the input cell count, which was inferred from how much DNA went in. Recon was used with default parameters to estimate total repertoire diversity and clonality. Clonotypes with over 0.1% abundance in tumor and at least 32-fold higher abundance in tumor than in normal breast were defined as tumor-enriched. Sourced from immuneACCESS, this table was stored by TCRdb with only in-frame sequences that have V and J called. A share of the clones is absent; for the studies checked, an unresolved V gene accounts for under half, and the remainder has no known explanation. The D gene and trimming were derived from the DNA, and the V and J assignments and clone size from that table. The table for this sample lists tens of thousands of clones; just under 85% of them were counted only once. The ten biggest clones cover about 10% of the sample.

The study at large found these results: Chain pairing and functional markers such as CD4, CD8 and FOXP3 were missed by bulk genomic DNA sequencing of unsorted cells. Enriched TCRB sequences shared across patients were mostly commonly generated sequences, unlikely to play an important role in the tumor microenvironment. Tumors showed approximately 2.5-fold higher T cell density and higher clonality than adjacent normal breast tissue. Because the cohort was small, a breakdown by tumor subtype could not be done. Greater similarity was observed between blood and normal breast repertoires than between blood and tumor repertoires, and tumor was distinguished from normal in about 85% of the 16 patients when each tissue was compared with blood.

Sequences were obtained from blood. The sequence came from a person aged 45 to 59 with breast cancer. This receptor chain uses TRBV4-2 and TRBJ1-3; 9 bases in the junction line up with TRBD1. At the DNA level, the sequence is TGTGCCAGCAGCCAAGCACAGGGGGCGGACACCATATATTTT. It translates as CASSQAQGADTIYF.